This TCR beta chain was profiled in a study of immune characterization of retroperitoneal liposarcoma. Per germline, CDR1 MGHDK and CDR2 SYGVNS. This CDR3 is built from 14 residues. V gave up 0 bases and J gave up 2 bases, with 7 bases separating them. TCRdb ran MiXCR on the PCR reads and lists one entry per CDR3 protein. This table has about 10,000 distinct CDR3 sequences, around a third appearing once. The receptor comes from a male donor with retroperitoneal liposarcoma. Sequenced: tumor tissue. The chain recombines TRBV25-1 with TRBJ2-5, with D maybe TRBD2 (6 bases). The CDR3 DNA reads TGTGCCAGCAGTGAATACCGGGGGCAAGAGACCCAGTACTTC. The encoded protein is CASSEYRGQETQYF.